These T cell receptor beta chains were read from a single sample in a study of shared clonotypes between healthy human individuals. Using immunoSEQ multiplex PCR, the repertoire was profiled, and TCRdb retains in-frame clones only, with some absent. The data hold about 590,000 clones, with over 95% observed a single time. The specimen was naive CD8+ T cells sorted from blood. The receptors originated from a woman aged 25 to 39 in good health. Both conserved end residues are part of each CDR3. The order of the fields is J gene, V gene, D gene, clone size, CDR3 DNA, CDR3 protein. A D gene is named only where the DNA matches it firmly. Clone size is not always given. Where it is, it says once, few, many or a class for expanded clones.

TRBJ2-3	TRBV10-3	.	.	TGTGCCATCAGTGAGCCTCCTAGTCCAGATACGCAGTATTTT	CAISEPPSPDTQYF
TRBJ2-7	TRBV28	TRBD2	.	TGTGCCAGCAGTTTACCCAAGAGAAGCGGGAGTACCGAGCAGTACTTC	CASSLPKRSGSTEQYF
TRBJ2-2	TRBV19	.	once	TGTGCCAGTAGTAGAGGGGGTTCAGGCGGGGAGCTGTTTTTT	CASSRGGSGGELFF
TRBJ2-2	TRBV7-3	.	.	TGTGCCAGCAGCCCCCAGGGGGGCCCCGCGAACACCGGGGAGCTGTTTTTT	CASSPQGGPANTGELFF
TRBJ2-7	TRBV5-6	TRBD1	.	TGTGCCAGCAGCGCGGACAGGGACTACGAGCAGTACTTC	CASSADRDYEQYF
TRBJ2-5	TRBV28	TRBD2	.	TGTGCCACCGGACTAGCGGGAGTCGAGACCCAGTACTTC	CATGLAGVETQYF
TRBJ1-2	TRBV2	TRBD1	.	TGTGCCAGCGGGGACAGATACTATGGCTACACCTTC	CASGDRYYGYTF
TRBJ1-1	TRBV6-4	.	.	TGTGCCAGCAGCCTTGAGAGGGCGTCTGAAGCTTTCTTT	CASSLERASEAFF
TRBJ2-4	TRBV21-1	.	once	TGTGCCAGCAGCAAAGCCCAATCAGGACAATTACTAGCCAAAAACATTCAGTACTTC	CASSKAQSGQLLAKNIQYF
TRBJ2-1	TRBV2	.	.	TGTGCCATGGGCCCCTACAATGAGCAGTTCTTC	CAMGPYNEQFF
TRBJ2-5	TRBV7-9	TRBD1	.	TGTGCCAGCAGCTCGGGGACAGTCCAAGAGACCCAGTACTTC	CASSSGTVQETQYF
TRBJ1-5	TRBV28	.	.	TGTGCCAGCAGTTTAAATCTAGGGTCGGTGGGCAATCAGCCCCAGCATTTT	CASSLNLGSVGNQPQHF
TRBJ2-2	TRBV28	.	.	TGTGCCAGCAGTCGTGGAACCGGGGAGCTGTTTTTT	CASSRGTGELFF
TRBJ1-1	TRBV5-5	.	.	TGTGCCAGCAGCTTCAGGGGCCTGAACACTGAAGCTTTCTTT	CASSFRGLNTEAFF
TRBJ1-1	TRBV4-1	.	.	TGCGCCAGCAGCCCCGACGGAGGGAATGAAGCTTTCTTT	CASSPDGGNEAFF
TRBJ2-2	TRBV27	.	.	TGTGCCAGCAGTCTAGTTATTACCGGGGAGCTGTTTTTT	CASSLVITGELFF
TRBJ1-1	TRBV10-2	.	.	TGCGCCAGCGCTGCTGTCATGAACACTGAAGCTTTCTTT	CASAAVMNTEAFF
TRBJ2-5	TRBV5-1	.	.	TGCGCCAGCAGCTCTAAGGGGTTGGAGACCCAGTACTTC	CASSSKGLETQYF
TRBJ1-1	TRBV7-9	TRBD1	.	TGTGCCAGCAGCCCGCCAGGGGGTAGTAATACTGAAGCTTTCTTT	CASSPPGGSNTEAFF
TRBJ1-5	TRBV4-1	.	.	TGCGCCAGCAGCCAAGATCAGGGGCTCGGCAATCAGCCCCAGCATTTT	CASSQDQGLGNQPQHF
TRBJ2-1	TRBV6-5	TRBD2	.	TGTGCCAGCAGTTTGGGACTAGCGGGAGACCACAATGAGCAGTTCTTC	CASSLGLAGDHNEQFF
TRBJ2-1	TRBV19	TRBD2	.	TGTGCCAGTAGTCTGACCCCACGACTAGCGGGAGAGAGAAATGAGCAGTTCTTC	CASSLTPRLAGERNEQFF
TRBJ2-7	TRBV7-2	TRBD2	.	TGTGCCAGCAGCCACCCCAGACTAGCGGGAGTTCGCGAGCAGTACTTC	CASSHPRLAGVREQYF
TRBJ1-2	TRBV2	TRBD1	.	TGTGCCAGCACCCCGCCGGGACAGACTACGTATGGCTACACCTTC	CASTPPGQTTYGYTF
TRBJ2-7	TRBV13	.	.	TGTGCCAGCAGCCCTAATCGACGCTACGAGCAGTACTTC	CASSPNRRYEQYF
TRBJ2-3	TRBV7-9	TRBD2	.	TGTGCCAGCAGCGGGACAGTGGGACTAGCGGGAGCCGGAGCAGATACGCAGTATTTT	CASSGTVGLAGAGADTQYF
TRBJ2-7	TRBV5-4	.	.	TGTGCCAGCAGCTTAGGCCAGGACCCCTACGAGCAGTACTTC	CASSLGQDPYEQYF
TRBJ2-7	TRBV9	TRBD2	.	TGTGCCAGCAGCGTAGGACTAGCGGTAGAAGTTGGCGAGCAGTACTTC	CASSVGLAVEVGEQYF
TRBJ2-7	TRBV28	TRBD2	.	TGTGCCAGCAGCCCCCCGTCTAGCGGGAGCTACGAGCAGTACTTC	CASSPPSSGSYEQYF
TRBJ2-1	TRBV10-2	TRBD2	.	TGCGCCAGCCTAGGACTAGCGGGAGCTTTTGAGCAGTTCTTC	CASLGLAGAFEQFF
TRBJ2-3	TRBV28	.	.	TGTGCCAGCAGTCTCAGGGGAGTCACAGATACGCAGTATTTT	CASSLRGVTDTQYF